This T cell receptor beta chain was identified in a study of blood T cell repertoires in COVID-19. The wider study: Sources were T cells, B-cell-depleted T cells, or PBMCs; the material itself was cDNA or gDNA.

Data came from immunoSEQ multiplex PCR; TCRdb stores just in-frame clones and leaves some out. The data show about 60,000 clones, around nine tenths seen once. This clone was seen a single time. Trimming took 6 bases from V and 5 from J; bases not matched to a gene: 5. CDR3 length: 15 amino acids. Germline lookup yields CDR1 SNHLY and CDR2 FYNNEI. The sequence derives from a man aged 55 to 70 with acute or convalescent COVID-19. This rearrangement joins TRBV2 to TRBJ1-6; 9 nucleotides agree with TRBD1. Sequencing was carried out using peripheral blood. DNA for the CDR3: TGTGCCAGCAGGAAACAGGGGGCAGATAATTCACCCCTCCACTTT. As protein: CASRKQGADNSPLHF.